The next 27 T cell receptor beta chains were all read from a single sample in a study of cytomegalovirus exposure and HLA in healthy donors. PCR was performed using 60 Vbeta and 13 Jbeta primers. Sequencing was performed with immunoSEQ multiplex PCR; in TCRdb, only in-frame clones are kept and a portion is missing. Of 180,000 or so clones in the sample, 70% to 90% were seen once. Sequences were obtained from PBMCs. These receptors were collected from a man younger than 35 in good health and CMV-seropositive.

Concerning this clone: The same CDR3 also results from other DNA sequences found in this sample. The rearrangement joins TRBV5-1 to TRBJ2-1; 8 bases align to TRBD2. This CDR3 region has 15 residues. Germline V gene lookup returns CDR1 SGHRS and CDR2 YFSETQ. Trimming cost V 0 bases and J 5 bases; bases outside gene matches: 4. CDR3 sequence (DNA): TGCGCCAGCAGCTTGGGACTAGCGTTACACAATGAGCAGTTCTTC. Translation gives CASSLGLALHNEQFF.

The rearrangement uses TRBV5-1 and TRBJ2-5; D perhaps matches TRBD1 (6 bases). Per germline, CDR1 SGHRS and CDR2 YFSETQ. The CDR3 is made up of 14 amino acids. Between the trimmed V and J ends, which lost 6 bases and 2 bases, there was a span of 14 bases. The CDR3 region is CASTRTALQETQYF. DNA for the CDR3: TGCGCCAGCACCCGGACAGCCCTACAAGAGACCCAGTACTTC.

The chain combines TRBV6-6 with TRBJ1-1; D may be TRBD1 (5 bases). The CDR3 spans 16 residues. The germline CDR1 and CDR2 sequences are MNHNY and SVGAGI (reference sequence). V dropped 0 bases and J dropped 1 base, with 12 bases sitting between them. The CDR3 nucleotides are TGTGCCAGCAGTTACTCTCCAGGACATACGAACACTGAAGCTTTCTTT. This translates into CASSYSPGHTNTEAFF.

The V call is TRBV25-1, the J call TRBJ1-3; 9 nucleotides match TRBD1. Germline V gives CDR1 MGHDK, CDR2 SYGVNS. This CDR3 region has 18 residues. V lost 8 bases to trimming and J lost 0 bases; unmatched junction nucleotides: 14. The CDR3 loop is CASGQGPEGLRSGNTIYF. The CDR3 nucleotides read TGTGCCAGCGGACAGGGGCCCGAGGGCCTCCGCTCTGGAAACACCATATATTTT.

V gene TRBV28 combines with J gene TRBJ1-5; perhaps TRBD1 as D (5 bases). Trimming pared 2 bases from V and 4 bases from J, leaving 12 bases between. Germline CDR1 reads MDHEN; CDR2 reads SYDVKM. The CDR3 runs 15 residues. CDR3 bases: TGTGCCAGCAGTTTAGAACAGGTAGGGAATCAGCCCCAGCATTTT. It translates to CASSLEQVGNQPQHF. The whole variable domain, filled in from reference TRBV28 and TRBJ1-5, reads DVKVTQSSRYLVKRTGEKVFLECVQDMDHENMFWYRQDPGLGLRLIYFSYDVKMKEKGDIPEGYSVSREKKERFSLILESASTNQTSMYLCASSLEQVGNQPQHFGDGTRLSIL.

A single count supports this clone. The V and J genes are TRBV18 and TRBJ1-1, with D perhaps TRBD1 (5 bases). The CDR3 has 15 residues. The V and J ends lost 2 bases and 4 bases respectively, with 14 bases between them. In germline, CDR1 is KGHSH, CDR2 LQKENI. The CDR3: CASSPYPGSGTEAFF. The CDR3 nucleotides read TGTGCCAGCTCACCATACCCAGGGTCGGGCACTGAAGCTTTCTTT. Filled out from reference TRBV18 and TRBJ1-1, the complete variable domain reads NAGVMQNPRHLVRRRGQEARLRCSPMKGHSHVYWYRQLPEEGLKFMVYLQKENIIDESGMPKERFSAEFPKEGPSILRIQQVVRGDSAAYFCASSPYPGSGTEAFFGQGTRLTVV.

This clone was seen once. The chain has TRBV2 and TRBJ1-2; D is undetermined. Germline-derived CDR1 and CDR2 are SNHLY and FYNNEI. The CDR3 totals 11 residues. The V end was cut by 9 bases, the J end by 6 bases, with 11 bases between. The CDR3 nucleotides are TGTGCCAGTCCCTCCCCGGATGGCTACACCTTC. Translating it yields CASPSPDGYTF.

This clone was counted a single time. The J gene is TRBJ2-2, the V gene TRBV7-2; D unresolved. The CDR3 has 15 amino acids. The germline V and J ends were trimmed by 6 bases and 5 bases, with 16 bases remaining between them. Looked up from germline, CDR1 is SGHTA and CDR2 is FQGNSA. The CDR3 sequence is CASRLTASLTGELFF. CDR3 DNA sequence: TGTGCCAGCAGGCTAACAGCCTCTCTGACCGGGGAGCTGTTTTTT.

V and J are TRBV23-1 and TRBJ1-5; weak D call: TRBD1 (6 bases). TRBV23-1 is annotated as an ORF whose role is uncertain. CDR3 size: 16 residues. Trimming left V 7 bases short and J 6 bases short, with 22 bases between. DNA of the CDR3: TGCGCCAGCACCCCCGTGCGGGGGCGAGTGTTTCAGCCCCAGCATTTT. It is translated as CASTPVRGRVFQPQHF.

This clone has only one observation. The chain links TRBV2 to TRBJ1-2, with D perhaps TRBD1 (5 bases). Between the trimmed V and J ends, which lost 7 bases and 4 bases, there was a span of 13 bases. The CDR3 loop spans 13 amino acids. Per the germline V gene, CDR1 is SNHLY and CDR2 is FYNNEI. CDR3 in DNA: TGTGCCAGCACGGGCGGGGCAGCCTATGGCTACACCTTC. Its protein product is CASTGGAAYGYTF.

The chain joins TRBV10-1 to TRBJ2-7; the D is unclear. CDR1 WNHNN and CDR2 SYGVQD come from the germline V gene (reference sequence). V was trimmed by 3 bases and J by 3 bases, leaving 3 bases between them. The CDR3 has 11 residues. The chain's CDR3 is CASSDSYEQYF. Written as DNA, the CDR3 is TGCGCCAGCAGTGACAGCTACGAGCAGTACTTC.

This clone was found a few times. The chain is built from TRBV6-5 and TRBJ2-1; D remains unclear. In germline, CDR1 is MNHEY, CDR2 SVGAGI. This CDR3 region has 14 residues. Trimming cost V 6 bases and J 9 bases, with 18 bases left between them. The CDR3 region has the DNA TGTGCCAGCAGCTCCGGCGGCCCCGGTAGTGAGCAGTTCTTC. Encoded protein: CASSSGGPGSEQFF.

This chain links TRBV6-1 with TRBJ2-7; tentative D call: TRBD2 (6 bases). V was pared by 7 bases and J by 2 bases, with 12 bases between. CDR3 length equals 13 residues. Germline V gene lookup returns CDR1 MNHNS and CDR2 SASEGT. CDR3 region: CASIAGQTYEQYF. The CDR3 region has the DNA TGTGCCAGCATCGCGGGGCAAACCTACGAGCAGTACTTC.

The chain couples TRBV27 to TRBJ2-7; 10 positions match TRBD1. Germline V CDR1 and CDR2: MNHEY, SMNVEV (reference sequence). V dropped 6 bases and J dropped 5; count of bases not matched to a gene: 7. The CDR3 extends over 14 amino acids. Here the CDR3 DNA reads TGTGCCAGCAGCCATACCGGGACAGGGGACGAGCAGTACTTC. Its translation: CASSHTGTGDEQYF.

This clone was seen a single time. This chain joins TRBV5-5 and TRBJ2-2, with TRBD1 identical over 7 bases. In germline, CDR1 is SGHKS, CDR2 YYEKEE (reference sequence). With 3 bases clipped from V and 4 bases from J, the junction kept 12 bases outside the gene matches. The length of the CDR3 is 17 residues. CDR3 in amino acids: CASSYSTGYGSTGELFF. CDR3 in DNA: TGTGCCAGCAGCTACTCGACAGGGTACGGTAGCACCGGGGAGCTGTTTTTT.

This clone was detected only once. This chain uses TRBV30 with TRBJ2-7; D is perhaps TRBD1 (6 bases). CDR1 and CDR2 (germline): GTSNPN, SVGIG (reference sequence). Deletions cut 1 base from V and 3 bases from J, with 13 bases between. This CDR3 has 14 residues. The CDR3 is CAWSAGQLLYEQYF. The CDR3 nucleotides read TGTGCCTGGAGTGCCGGACAGTTACTCTACGAGCAGTACTTC.

V and J are TRBV6-5 and TRBJ2-7; D is ambiguous. Germline V gives CDR1 MNHEY, CDR2 SVGAGI. Trimming left V 10 bases short and J 0 bases short, with 7 bases between. The CDR3 is made up of 11 amino acids. The CDR3 sequence: CATTNSYEQYF. DNA for the CDR3: TGTGCCACCACAAACTCCTACGAGCAGTACTTC.

This clone was observed a few times. The V gene is TRBV4-3, the J gene TRBJ2-7; the D gene is possibly TRBD1 (5 bases). Trimming pared 1 base from V and 6 bases from J, leaving 19 bases between. The CDR3 runs 16 residues. Germline CDR1 is LGHNA and CDR2 is YSLEER. The chain's CDR3 is CASSQARAAGKIEQYF. The DNA of the CDR3 is TGCGCCAGCAGCCAAGCTCGGGCGGCAGGGAAAATCGAGCAGTACTTC.

In DNA, the CDR3 is TGTGCCACCAGCAAGCTGGCTAGTTTCCCCGGGGAGCTGTTTTTT. Its translation: CATSKLASFPGELFF. The rearrangement joins TRBV15 to TRBJ2-2; D uncertain. Looked up from germline, CDR1 is LNHNV and CDR2 is YYDKDF (reference sequence). The CDR3 length is 15 residues. V lost 4 bases and J lost 6, with 15 bases in between.

This CDR3 reads CASSARTSDNEQYF. The DNA for the CDR3 is TGTGCCAGCAGCGCACGGACTAGCGACAACGAGCAGTACTTC. The chain links TRBV9 to TRBJ2-7, with 9 bases that match TRBD2. The CDR3 covers 14 residues. Germline values: CDR1 SGDLS, CDR2 YYNGEE. V gave up 3 bases and J gave up 5 bases; unmatched junction bases: 6. The whole variable domain, remainder taken from reference TRBV9 and TRBJ2-7, is DSGVTQTPKHLITATGQRVTLRCSPRSGDLSVYWYQQSLDQGLQFLIQYYNGEERAKGNILERFSAQQFPDLHSELNLSSLELGDSALYFCASSARTSDNEQYFGPGTRLTVT.

The chain combines TRBV5-6 with TRBJ2-7; 9 bases are a match to TRBD2. V lost 4 bases, J lost 0 bases, and 8 bases stayed unmatched. This CDR3 spans 16 amino acids. Germline V gene sequence: CDR1 SGHDT, CDR2 YYEEEE. The CDR3 spells CASSPGVAGASYEQYF. The CDR3 DNA is TGTGCCAGCAGCCCGGGGGTAGCGGGGGCCTCCTACGAGCAGTACTTC.

The chain carries TRBV4-1 and TRBJ2-3; D may be TRBD1 (5 bases). Per germline, CDR1 MGHRA and CDR2 YSYEKL. V lost 0 bases, J lost 6 bases, and 19 bases lay in between. The CDR3 spans 17 residues. CDR3: CASSQERGGAAGDTQYF. The CDR3 DNA follows: TGCGCCAGCAGCCAAGAAAGGGGCGGAGCAGCAGGGGATACGCAGTATTTT.

J is TRBJ1-3 and V is TRBV12-5; D may be TRBD1 (5 bases). V was pared by 0 bases and J by 7 bases, with 13 bases between. The germline gives CDR1 LGHNT, CDR2 FRNRAP. CDR3 length equals 15 residues. CDR3 loop: CASGLVVGQGNTIYF. Written as DNA, the CDR3 is TGTGCTAGTGGTTTGGTGGTAGGGCAGGGTAACACCATATATTTT.

The V call is TRBV7-2, the J call TRBJ2-7, with TRBD2 matching 8 bases. After removal of 5 bases from V and 4 bases from J, the junction contained 16 bases not matched to a gene. Looked up from germline, CDR1 is SGHTA and CDR2 is FQGNSA. This CDR3 has 17 amino acids. CDR3 sequence reads: CASSLPRGSGAGYEQYF. The DNA for the CDR3 is TGTGCCAGCAGCCTCCCCCGGGGTAGCGGGGCGGGATACGAGCAGTACTTC.

The chain combines TRBV5-4 with TRBJ2-3; 8 bases are a match to TRBD2. V lost 0 bases to trimming and J lost 0 bases; unmatched junction nucleotides: 3. CDR1 is SGHNT, CDR2 YYREEE, per germline (reference sequence). There are 16 residues in the CDR3. The CDR3 reads CASSLGLAGSTDTQYF. The CDR3 region has the DNA TGTGCCAGCAGCTTGGGGCTAGCGGGTAGCACAGATACGCAGTATTTT.

The chain employs TRBV30 and TRBJ1-3; D not resolved. Trimming took off 4 bases at V and 0 bases at J, with 7 bases between the two ends. Germline assignment: CDR1 GTSNPN and CDR2 SVGIG (reference sequence). The CDR3 runs 13 residues. CDR3 DNA sequence: TGTGCCTGGATGGCAGACTCTGGAAACACCATATATTTT. Residues: CAWMADSGNTIYF.

The table lists this clone with a few counts. This rearrangement joins TRBV10-3 to TRBJ1-2, with 7 bases matching TRBD1. The CDR3 totals 15 residues. Germline V lookup: CDR1 ENHRY, CDR2 SYGVKD. V lost 2 bases and J lost 2; bases outside the gene matches: 5. The CDR3 region is CAISEAGGRNYGYTF. CDR3 sequence (DNA): TGTGCCATCAGTGAGGCAGGGGGGAGAAACTATGGCTACACCTTC.